The rows below give T cell receptor beta chains drawn from one sample of a study of cytomegalovirus exposure and HLA in healthy donors. Clones were sequenced by immunoSEQ multiplex PCR, and TCRdb holds only the in-frame ones, with some missing. The sample lists about 120,000 clones, approximately 92% occurring once. Sequenced material: PBMCs. These TCRs come from a woman aged 18-29 years in good health and CMV-seronegative. The CDR3 runs from the conserved cysteine through the conserved F or W. D genes are given only for firm matches. Clone size is given for some rows only: seen once, a few or many times, or a class if the clone is expanded.

TRBV28	TRBJ1-5	.	TRBD1	CASSLPGTAPQMSQPQHF	TGTGCCAGCAGTTTACCAGGGACAGCGCCCCAGATGAGTCAGCCCCAGCATTTT
TRBV2	TRBJ1-5	.	TRBD1	CASSRDSGSNQPQHF	TGTGCCAGCAGCCGGGACAGCGGGAGCAATCAGCCCCAGCATTTT
TRBV28	TRBJ2-7	.	TRBD2	CASTFLGGSSYEQYF	TGTGCCAGCACTTTCCTCGGGGGGAGCTCCTACGAGCAGTACTTC
TRBV2	TRBJ2-1	.	TRBD2	CASRTGLAQVNEQFF	TGTGCCAGCAGGACGGGACTAGCGCAAGTAAATGAGCAGTTCTTC
TRBV28	TRBJ1-1	.	TRBD1	CASSWGQARNTEAFF	TGTGCCAGCAGTTGGGGACAGGCGCGGAACACTGAAGCTTTCTTT
TRBV27	TRBJ1-1	.	.	CASSYTPNTEAFF	TGTGCCAGCAGTTACACACCAAACACTGAAGCTTTCTTT
TRBV11-2	TRBJ1-2	.	.	CASSMTGYINYGYTF	TGTGCCAGCAGCATGACAGGATACATAAACTATGGCTACACCTTC
TRBV6-4	TRBJ2-3	.	TRBD2	CASSDWGGGRDTQYF	TGTGCCAGCAGTGATTGGGGCGGGGGGCGCGATACGCAGTATTTT
TRBV28	TRBJ1-1	.	TRBD1	CASSPTGGHTEAFF	TGTGCCAGCAGTCCCACAGGGGGCCACACTGAAGCTTTCTTT
TRBV18	TRBJ2-1	.	TRBD1	CASSPGQGVWEQFF	TGTGCCAGCTCCCCGGGACAGGGGGTTTGGGAGCAGTTCTTC
TRBV4-1	TRBJ1-2	.	TRBD1	CASSQYDQGAGYGYTF	TGCGCCAGCAGCCAATATGACCAGGGGGCTGGATATGGCTACACCTTC
TRBV6-1	TRBJ1-1	.	.	CASSEAGGFMNTEAFF	TGTGCCAGCAGTGAAGCGGGAGGATTCATGAACACTGAAGCTTTCTTT
TRBV11-3	TRBJ2-3	.	.	CASSFGYGGASTDTQYF	TGTGCCAGCAGCTTTGGCTACGGGGGAGCTAGCACAGATACGCAGTATTTT
TRBV30	TRBJ1-4	.	.	CAWTGATNEKLFF	TGTGCCTGGACAGGTGCAACTAATGAAAAACTGTTTTTT
TRBV15	TRBJ2-4	.	TRBD1	CATSLDRDRGNIQYF	TGTGCCACCAGCTTAGACCGGGACAGGGGAAACATTCAGTACTTC
TRBV2	TRBJ2-7	.	TRBD1	CASSGPGQQPTTLPYEQYF	TGTGCCAGCAGTGGGCCGGGACAGCAGCCAACAACCCTTCCCTACGAGCAGTACTTC
TRBV5-4	TRBJ1-6	.	.	CASSFAPDSSYNSPLHF	TGTGCCAGCAGTTTTGCACCCGACAGCTCCTATAATTCACCCCTCCACTTT
TRBV4-2	TRBJ2-7	.	TRBD2	CASRGLAGGPLSGEQYF	TGTGCCAGCAGGGGACTAGCGGGAGGCCCCCTTTCCGGGGAGCAGTACTTC
TRBV2	TRBJ2-4	.	TRBD1	CASKGQTIAKNIQYF	TGTGCCAGCAAGGGACAGACAATAGCCAAAAACATTCAGTACTTC
TRBV5-8	TRBJ2-2	.	TRBD1	CASSPDRGLGGELFF	TGTGCCAGCAGCCCGGACAGGGGGCTTGGCGGGGAGCTGTTTTTT
TRBV6-5	TRBJ2-2	.	.	CASSPGLTNTGELFF	TGTGCCAGCAGTCCGGGACTTACTAACACCGGGGAGCTGTTTTTT
TRBV18	TRBJ1-2	once	.	CASSPEDSPNYGYTF	TGTGCCAGCTCACCAGAGGACAGCCCTAACTATGGCTACACCTTC
TRBV9	TRBJ1-2	once	.	CASSARDIPGGYGYTF	TGTGCCAGCAGCGCCCGGGACATCCCCGGTGGCTATGGCTACACCTTC
TRBV7-9	TRBJ2-1	.	.	CASSLGIGSNEQFF	TGTGCCAGCAGCTTAGGTATCGGTTCCAATGAGCAGTTCTTC
TRBV5-4	TRBJ2-5	.	.	CASRKEYQETQYF	TGTGCCAGCAGGAAGGAGTACCAAGAGACCCAGTACTTC
TRBV7-2	TRBJ1-2	once	.	CASSLVRGGYGYTF	TGTGCCAGCAGCTTAGTACGTGGAGGGTATGGCTACACCTTC
TRBV6-5	TRBJ2-1	.	.	CASSYSPATGSGQFF	TGTGCCAGCAGTTACTCACCAGCTACCGGGAGCGGGCAGTTCTTC